The table lists the clone carrying this TCR beta chain with many counts. Its target is not known. The data originate from a study of identical twins. Germline CDR1 is DFQATT and CDR2 is SNEGSKA (reference sequence). Unmatched junction bases numbered 5, after V lost 1 base and J lost 9 bases. The CDR3 runs to 13 residues. Regarding the study as a whole: Fewer insertions characterized abundant cord blood beta clonotypes, whereas memory repertoires showed none. A cross-sectional statistical analysis, not follow-up of the same donors, supported the conclusions. Diverse VJ usage suggested most zero-insertion clonotypes were not invariant T cells.

Template switching added a universal primer site, and cDNA bore unique molecular identifiers. MiXCR was run by TCRdb on the 5' RACE reads, yielding one entry per CDR3 protein. The sample includes about 690,000 distinct CDR3 sequences, less than 7% of them seen just once. The chain carries TRBV20-1 and TRBJ2-1; 8 nucleotides match TRBD2. The source material was naive T cells sorted from blood. The sequence was obtained from a man aged 18 to 30 in good health. CDR3 nucleotide sequence: TGCAGTGCTAGAGGGGTAGCGGGAACTGAGCAGTTCTTC. Translation gives CSARGVAGTEQFF.